The present entry profiles one T cell receptor (beta chain) with its context. The data originate from a study of PD-L1 blockade in urothelial cancer. Assay used: immunoSEQ multiplex PCR; TCRdb lists only in-frame clones, some missing. This sample has approximately 70,000 clones; 85% to 90% occur once, and the top ten carry about 3.2%. J was trimmed by 2 bases and V by 7 bases; bases with no gene match: 5. Looked up from germline, CDR1 is SNHLY and CDR2 is FYNNEI. The CDR3 runs to 14 residues. This sequence originates from a man aged 55 to 70 with urothelial cancer. The input for sequencing was PBMCs, taken around atezolizumab (anti-PD-L1) treatment. V usage is TRBV2 and J usage is TRBJ2-7; 10 nucleotides match TRBD1. The CDR3 spells CASMRDRGPYEQYF. CDR3 coding DNA: TGTGCCAGCATGCGGGACAGGGGTCCCTACGAGCAGTACTTC.